This TCR beta chain was found in a study of STAT5B mutations in CD4+ large granular lymphocyte leukemia. Repertoires were generated with immunoSEQ multiplex PCR, while TCRdb's copy carries only in-frame clones and drops some. The sample lists 21,000 or so clones, around 80% occurring once. Sequences were obtained from CD4+ T cells from blood buffy coats. This receptor was taken from a human donor in good health.

The CDR3 loop reads CAWSPDFTGGRETQYF. The CDR3, as DNA: TGTGCCTGGAGTCCCGACTTCACAGGGGGCAGAGAGACCCAGTACTTC. The rearrangement links TRBV30 to TRBJ2-5, with TRBD1 identical over 9 bases. Germline lookup yields CDR1 GTSNPN and CDR2 SVGIG (reference sequence). The CDR3 has 16 amino acids. V trimming: 2 bases; J trimming: 4 bases; junction bases outside the gene matches: 11.